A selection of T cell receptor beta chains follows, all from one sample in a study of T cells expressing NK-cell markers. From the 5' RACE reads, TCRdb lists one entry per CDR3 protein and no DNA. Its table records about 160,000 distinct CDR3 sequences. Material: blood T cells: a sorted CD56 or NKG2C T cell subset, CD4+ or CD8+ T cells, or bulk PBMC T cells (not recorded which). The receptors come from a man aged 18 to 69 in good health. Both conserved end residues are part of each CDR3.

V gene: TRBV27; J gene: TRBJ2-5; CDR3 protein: CASSLFTGADETQYF
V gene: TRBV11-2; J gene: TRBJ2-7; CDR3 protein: CASSLGLEGDEQYF
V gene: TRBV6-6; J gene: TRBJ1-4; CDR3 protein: CASSKGTNEKLFF
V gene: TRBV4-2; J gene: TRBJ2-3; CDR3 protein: CASSQDGTDTQYF
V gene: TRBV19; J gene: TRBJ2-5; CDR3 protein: CASSTTSYETQYF
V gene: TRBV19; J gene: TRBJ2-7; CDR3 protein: CASSINARGYEQYF
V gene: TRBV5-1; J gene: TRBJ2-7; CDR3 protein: CASSFGGDRVFSEQYF
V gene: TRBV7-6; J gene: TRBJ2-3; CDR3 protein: CASSSRTFRGDTQYF
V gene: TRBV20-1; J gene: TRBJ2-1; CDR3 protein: CSARGDRGYHYNEQFF
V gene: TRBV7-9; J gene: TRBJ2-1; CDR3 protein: CASSPGPISYNEQFF
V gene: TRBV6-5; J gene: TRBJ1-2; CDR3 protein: CASSLMDGPNYGYTF
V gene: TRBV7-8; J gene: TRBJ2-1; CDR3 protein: CASSLMSGSPKGPYNEQFF
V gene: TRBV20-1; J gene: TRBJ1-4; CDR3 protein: CSARDPAGYEKLFF
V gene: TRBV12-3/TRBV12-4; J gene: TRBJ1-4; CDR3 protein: CASSLQGAFEKLFF
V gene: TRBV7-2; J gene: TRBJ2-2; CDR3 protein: CASSLGATSNTGELFF
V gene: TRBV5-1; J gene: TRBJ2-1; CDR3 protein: CASSLPGQGAHEQFF
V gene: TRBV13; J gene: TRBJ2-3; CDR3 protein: CASSFGDSPQYF
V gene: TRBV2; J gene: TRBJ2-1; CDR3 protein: CANSLPGTNEQFF
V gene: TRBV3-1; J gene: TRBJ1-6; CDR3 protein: CASSQGTFNSSPLHF
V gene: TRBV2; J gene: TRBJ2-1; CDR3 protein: CATIAGVEQFF
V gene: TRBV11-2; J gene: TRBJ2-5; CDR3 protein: CASSVYRGEIETQYF
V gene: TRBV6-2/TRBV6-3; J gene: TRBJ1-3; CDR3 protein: CASSYPSDSGNTIYF
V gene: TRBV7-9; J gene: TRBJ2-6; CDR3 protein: CASSPDRVGANVLTF
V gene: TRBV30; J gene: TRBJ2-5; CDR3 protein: CAWSDQQDQETQYF
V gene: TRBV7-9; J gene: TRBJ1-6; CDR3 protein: CASSYILPRSGYNSPLHF
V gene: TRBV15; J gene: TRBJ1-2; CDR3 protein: CATSRESRSGYTF
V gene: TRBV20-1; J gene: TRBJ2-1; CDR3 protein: CSAKGLVFYNEQFF
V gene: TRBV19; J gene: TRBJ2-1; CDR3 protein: CASSIAGASYNEQFF
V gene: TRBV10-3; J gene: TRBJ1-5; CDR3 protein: CAISETGSNQPQHF
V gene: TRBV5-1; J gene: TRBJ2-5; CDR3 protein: CASSARGGKFETQYF
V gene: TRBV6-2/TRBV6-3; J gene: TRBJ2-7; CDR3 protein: CASSYLPGVDYEQYF
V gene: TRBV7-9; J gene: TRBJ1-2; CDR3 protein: CASSPSDANYGYTF
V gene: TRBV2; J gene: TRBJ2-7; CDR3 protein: CATSWTEGSYEQYF
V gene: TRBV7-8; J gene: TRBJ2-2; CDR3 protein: CASSLNYRDTGELFF
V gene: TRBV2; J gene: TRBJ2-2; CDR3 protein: CALGERENTGELFF
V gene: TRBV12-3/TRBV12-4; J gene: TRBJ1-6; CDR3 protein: CASSSGQGVHNSPLHF
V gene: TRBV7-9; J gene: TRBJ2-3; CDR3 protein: CASSPTSGGATDTQYF
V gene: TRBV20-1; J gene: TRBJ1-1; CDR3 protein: CRVLRDRTEAFF
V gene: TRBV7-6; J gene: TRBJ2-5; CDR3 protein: CASSLVYGSGETQYF
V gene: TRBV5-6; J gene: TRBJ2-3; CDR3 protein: CASTYGGADTQYF
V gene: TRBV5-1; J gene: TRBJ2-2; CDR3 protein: CATILQGNGELFF
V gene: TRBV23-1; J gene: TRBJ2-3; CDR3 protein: CASSQSWRQGDGTQYF
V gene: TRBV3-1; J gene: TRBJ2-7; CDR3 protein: CASSQDWDFSSYEQYF
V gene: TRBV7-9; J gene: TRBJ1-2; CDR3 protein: CATQIGGAGYTF
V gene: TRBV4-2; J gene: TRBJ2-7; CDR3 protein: CASSQDGGGDYEQYF
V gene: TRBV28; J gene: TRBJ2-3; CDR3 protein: CASSYPPGIAGIKRTQYF
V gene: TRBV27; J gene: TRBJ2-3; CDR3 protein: CASSPRGTDTQYF
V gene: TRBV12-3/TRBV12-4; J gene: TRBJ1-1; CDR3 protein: CASSWETVRTGAEAFF
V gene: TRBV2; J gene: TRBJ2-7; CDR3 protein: CASNTEGDFYEQYF